This T cell receptor beta chain was documented in a study of shared clonotypes between healthy human individuals (dated by TCRdb to between 2020 and 2021). About the study as a whole: Three men and two women, aged 18 to 49 years, made up the cohort. For each donor, CD4 naive and CD4 memory were each given three plates, CD8 naive was given two plates, and CD8 memory was given one plate. The study deeply sequenced blood TCR repertoires of about 5 healthy adults to estimate repertoire size and the extent of clonotype sharing between individuals. To increase sequencing depth and limit assay-specific biases, TCR repertoire library preparation and sequencing were carried out by different laboratories using diverse techniques. Leukapheresis yielded between about 0.94 and 8.9 billion PBMCs per donor.

Using the deep immunoSEQ assay, multiplex PCR amplified TCR CDR3 regions from genomic DNA. Genomic DNA extracted from each cell subset was distributed evenly over all wells of several immunoSEQ 96-well plates, and each plate served as one replicate. For sorted subsets, 150 to 250 ng genomic DNA, equal to 25,000 to 35,000 T cell genomes, was loaded into each replicate PCR. The purified libraries were quantified using a Qubit 3.0 fluorometer, sized with a Bioanalyzer 2100, and then quantified again using the KAPA Library Quantification kit. Every immunoSEQ 96-well plate was sequenced on a dedicated single-read 150-cycle Illumina NextSeq 550 flow cell. As for how the authors treated the data: Because the immunoSEQ output included only junctional sequences and no quality scores, the filtering could not be the same as the filtering used for full-length reads. To assign V/J genes and CDR3, sequences were annotated against IMGT germline references using PyIR, a Python wrapper for IgBLAST v1.9. Reads were filtered out if the reads had weak V/J assignments (E-value above 1e-6), no CDR3, stop codons, out-of-frame junctions, or ambiguous translated residues. V3J clonotypes were defined as sequences sharing the same inferred V gene, J gene, and CDR3 amino acid sequence. Percentage overlap between repertoires was calculated by dividing the number of shared unique clonotypes by the size of the smaller repertoire. Repertoire richness was assessed with RTK rarefaction, the Chao1 estimator, and Recon v2.1 estimates of unobserved clonotypes. OLGA was used to compute generation probabilities for all TCRbeta clonotypes that the gDNA method yielded from four donors. TCRdb re-hosts the immuneACCESS table, in-frame sequences only. Its copies lack some clones; in the studies checked, an unresolved V gene accounts for under half of them, and the cause for the rest is not known. V and J calls plus clone size are reproduced from that table; the DNA served to infer D and trimming. The sample records over a million clones, 97% to 99% of which are singletons. Around 0.38% of the sample is taken by the ten largest.

Turning to this clone: Its antigen remains unidentified. Nothing much larger sits one base from this clone, and base qualities are not available.

The study at large found these results: Estimated clonotype richness was generally larger for naive than for memory subsets. Based on pairwise subsampling, the degree of clonotype sharing among donors was expected to be affected by sequencing depth. Compared with non-shared clonotypes, the clonotypes found in all four sorted-subset donors had higher generation probabilities. Incomplete sequencing was indicated by rarefaction of sorted-subset datasets, despite the large sequencing depth. Across a handful of donors, around 5% of naive CD4, around 3.3% of naive CD8, 2.3% of memory CD4, and 0.4% of memory CD8 clonotypes were shared. Because the study included a small number of donors, the genetic and exposure-history diversity represented was limited. Only blood was sampled, and tissue TCR repertoires likely differ from those in blood.

The CDR3, cysteine through phenylalanine, is 15 amino acids long. Only the CDR3 DNA stays, 45 bases, in frame from base 1. Trimming takes 5 bases off V and 4 bases off J; junction bases not matched to a gene: 9. CDR1 and CDR2 (MNHNS, SASEGT) derive from the germline V gene. The donors were healthy, HIV-negative adults who had no recently reported acute infections or vaccinations. Only Caucasian adults living in Nashville, Tennessee, USA were represented among the donors. Magnetic negative selection was used to enrich CD4+ T cells, after which naive cells were positively selected on CD45RA and the negative fraction became the memory subset. After blood collection by leukapheresis, PBMCs were isolated using Ficoll-Histopaque density gradient centrifugation and then cryopreserved in the vapor phase of liquid nitrogen. Purity and quantity of every magnetically sorted T cell population were checked by analytical flow cytometry. Each sorted fraction had its genomic DNA isolated and then quantified by UV absorbance on a Nanodrop 2000c.

This receptor was taken from a man under 40 in good health. Sequencing was performed on naive CD4+ T cells sorted from blood. Explained via the paper, the cell subset or site label denotes: CD45RA+ positively selected. This chain joins TRBV6-1 to TRBJ1-1; TRBD1 lines up with 8 middle nucleotides. The DNA is TGTGCCAGCAGTACACTGACAGGGGCCCCCACTGAAGCTTTCTTT. It codes for CASSTLTGAPTEAFF.